This T cell receptor beta chain was sequenced for a study of CD8 T cells in ankylosing spondylitis. Germline V gives CDR1 SGHVS, CDR2 FNYEAQ. The CDR3 runs to 16 residues. V shed 0 bases, J shed 4 bases, and the junction held 5 bases outside the gene matches. Study results and caveats: Clones that were linked to disease were CD8+ and were relatively rare in peripheral blood. Disease-linked clones were reportedly significantly enriched in matched ankylosing spondylitis synovial fluid. Seemingly distinctive of ankylosing spondylitis blood was a TCR beta motif formed by eight highly homologous variants.

Preparation of TCR beta libraries was done by quantitative 5'-RACE with molecular barcodes. TCRdb used MiXCR to reprocess the 5' RACE reads, holding one entry per CDR3 protein. This sample yields about 220,000 distinct CDR3 sequences, of which under 30% are seen a single time; about 7% belongs to the top ten. As to this clonotype: Its antigen is as yet unknown.

The genes are TRBV7-6 and TRBJ2-7, with 11 bases aligning to TRBD2. Sequences were obtained from blood, either unsorted or a sorted T cell fraction (not recorded which). The clonotype was recovered from a male donor with ankylosing spondylitis or in good health (not recorded which). The CDR3 nucleotides are TGTGCCAGCAGCTTAGCGACTAGCGGGGAATCATACGAGCAGTACTTC. Translating it yields CASSLATSGESYEQYF. The entire variable domain, with the rest obtained from reference TRBV7-6 and TRBJ2-7, is as follows: GAGVSQSPRYKVTKRGQDVALRCDPISGHVSLYWYRQALGQGPEFLTYFNYEAQQDKSGLPNDRFSAERPEGSISTLTIQRTEQRDSAMYRCASSLATSGESYEQYFGPGTRLTVT.